A selection of T cell receptor beta chains follows, all from one sample in a study of blood T cell repertoires in COVID-19. TCRdb's copy holds only in-frame clones and misses some; the assay was immunoSEQ multiplex PCR. This table holds 200,000 or so clones, 80% to 90% found once. Sequenced material: peripheral blood. Receptor source: a woman of 80 years or more with COVID-19, enrolled during active disease. Both conserved end residues are part of each CDR3. Each record gives: D gene, J gene, V gene, clone size, CDR3 protein, CDR3 DNA. The D gene is left open where the match is weak. Expanded clones are given a class, and other clones once, few, many or no size at all.

TRBD1,TRBJ1-4,TRBV6-5,.,CASSRRGTNEKLFF,TGTGCCAGCAGTCGCAGGGGGACTAATGAAAAACTGTTTTTT
.,TRBJ1-4,TRBV15,.,CATSRVRGLNEKLFF,TGTGCCACCAGCAGAGTGCGGGGGTTAAATGAAAAACTGTTTTTT
.,TRBJ2-5,TRBV2,.,CASADRQETQYF,TGTGCCAGCGCGGACAGACAAGAGACCCAGTACTTC
.,TRBJ2-2,TRBV19,.,CASRRGSLSGELFF,TGTGCCAGTAGGAGAGGCAGCCTCTCCGGGGAGCTGTTTTTT
TRBD1,TRBJ1-2,TRBV9,.,CASSATGTGKGYTF,TGTGCCAGCAGCGCAACCGGGACAGGAAAGGGCTACACCTTC
TRBD1,TRBJ1-1,TRBV12-5,.,CASGLVRPNRGRSEAFF,TGTGCTAGTGGTTTGGTACGCCCCAACAGGGGGCGCTCTGAAGCTTTCTTT
.,TRBJ2-5,TRBV18,.,CASSPPGYQETQYF,TGTGCCAGCTCACCACCCGGGTACCAAGAGACCCAGTACTTC
TRBD1,TRBJ1-2,TRBV6-5,.,CASSPRQGDYGYTF,TGTGCCAGCAGTCCCAGACAGGGGGACTATGGCTACACCTTC
TRBD2,TRBJ2-6,TRBV18,.,CASSPGAGGPGGANVLTF,TGTGCCAGCTCACCTGGAGCGGGGGGCCCGGGGGGGGCCAACGTCCTGACTTTC
.,TRBJ1-1,TRBV3-1/TRBV3-2,few,CASSQERRRTGRGEAFF,TGTGCCAGCAGCCAAGAGAGGAGGCGGACGGGGCGGGGTGAAGCTTTCTTT